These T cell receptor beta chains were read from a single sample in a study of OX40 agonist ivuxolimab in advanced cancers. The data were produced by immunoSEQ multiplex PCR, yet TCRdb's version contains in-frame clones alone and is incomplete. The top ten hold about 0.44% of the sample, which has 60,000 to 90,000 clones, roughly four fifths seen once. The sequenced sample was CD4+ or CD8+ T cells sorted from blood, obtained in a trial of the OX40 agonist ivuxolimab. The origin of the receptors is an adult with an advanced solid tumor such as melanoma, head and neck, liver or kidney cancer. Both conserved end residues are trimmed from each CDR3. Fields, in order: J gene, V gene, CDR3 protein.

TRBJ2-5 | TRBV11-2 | ASSLGMETQY
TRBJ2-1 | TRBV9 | ASSTLGYEQF
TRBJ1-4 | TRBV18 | ASSLSSGNEKLF
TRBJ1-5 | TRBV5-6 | ASSPRPVYSNQPQH
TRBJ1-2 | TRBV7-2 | ASSAPGRIYGYT
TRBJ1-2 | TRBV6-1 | ASSPKFPGTSGYT
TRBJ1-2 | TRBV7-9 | ASSHDGGARGYT
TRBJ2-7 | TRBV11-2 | ASRGVRHRGSYEQY
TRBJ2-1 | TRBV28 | ASSFGPANEQF
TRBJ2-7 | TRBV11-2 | ASSFFAVHEQY
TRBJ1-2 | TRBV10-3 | AIRQENYGYT
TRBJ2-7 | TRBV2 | ASSRLAGYEQY
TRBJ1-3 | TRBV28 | ASSPGAPGQAPFPGNTIY
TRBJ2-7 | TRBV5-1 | ASSSGHVGASYEQY
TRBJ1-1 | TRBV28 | ASSLLSGQGPSG
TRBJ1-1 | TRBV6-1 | ASRQVGAF
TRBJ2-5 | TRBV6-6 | ASSPYGTSAGETQY
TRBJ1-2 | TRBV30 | AWSLPAGGGYGYT
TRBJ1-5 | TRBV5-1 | ASSTGDNQPQH
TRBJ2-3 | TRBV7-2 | ASSPRLAGPPRDTQY
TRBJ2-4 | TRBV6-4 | ASSVTGTGTNIQY
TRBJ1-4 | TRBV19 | ASTRGTANEKLF
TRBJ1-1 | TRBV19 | ASGDTGWSEAF
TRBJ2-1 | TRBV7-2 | ASSLAYADNEQF
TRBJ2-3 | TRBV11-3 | ASSSGGHITDTQY
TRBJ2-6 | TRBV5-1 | ASSLVINSGANVLT
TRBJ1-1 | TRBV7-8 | ASRPRDGPNTEAF
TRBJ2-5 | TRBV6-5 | ASSYSGETQY
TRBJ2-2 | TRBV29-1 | SSGGRDRATTGELF
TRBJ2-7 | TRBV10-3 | AITDSSYEQY
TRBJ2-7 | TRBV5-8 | ASSLARGTTYEQY
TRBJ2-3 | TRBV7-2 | ASSLSSGTTDTQY
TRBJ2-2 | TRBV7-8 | ASSLVAGFLPGELF
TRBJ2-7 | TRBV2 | ASNPTGPYEQY
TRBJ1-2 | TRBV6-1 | ASSELRVLGYT
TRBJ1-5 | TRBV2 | ASRWDGNQPQH
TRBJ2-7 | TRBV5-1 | ASSRTTGTSSYEQY
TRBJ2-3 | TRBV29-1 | SVGPPAGWADTQY
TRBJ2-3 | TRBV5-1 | ASSLEARGSTDTQY
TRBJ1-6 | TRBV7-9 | ASSTGDRGRGPLH
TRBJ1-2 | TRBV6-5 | ASSYAGLGGYGYT